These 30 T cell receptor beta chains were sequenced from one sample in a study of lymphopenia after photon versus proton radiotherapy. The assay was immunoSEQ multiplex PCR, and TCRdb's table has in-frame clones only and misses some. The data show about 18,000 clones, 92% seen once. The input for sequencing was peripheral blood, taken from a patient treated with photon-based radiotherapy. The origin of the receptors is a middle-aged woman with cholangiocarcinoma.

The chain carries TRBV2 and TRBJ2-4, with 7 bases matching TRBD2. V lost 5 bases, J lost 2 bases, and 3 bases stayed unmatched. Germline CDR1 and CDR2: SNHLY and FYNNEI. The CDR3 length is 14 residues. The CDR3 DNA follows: TGTGCCAGCAGTTACGGGGGGACCAAAAACATTCAGTACTTC. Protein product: CASSYGGTKNIQYF. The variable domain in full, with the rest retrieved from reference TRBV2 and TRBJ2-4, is EPEVTQTPSHQVTQMGQEVILRCVPISNHLYFYWYRQILGQKVEFLVSFYNNEISEKSEIFDDQFSVERPDGSNFTLKIRSTKLEDSAMYFCASSYGGTKNIQYFGAGTRLSVL.

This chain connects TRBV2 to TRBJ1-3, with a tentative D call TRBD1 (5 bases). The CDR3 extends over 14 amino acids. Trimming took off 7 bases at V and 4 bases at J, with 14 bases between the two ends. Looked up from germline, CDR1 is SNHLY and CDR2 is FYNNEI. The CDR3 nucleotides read TGTGCCAGCACTATTCTGGGGCCAGGAAACACCATATATTTT. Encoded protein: CASTILGPGNTIYF.

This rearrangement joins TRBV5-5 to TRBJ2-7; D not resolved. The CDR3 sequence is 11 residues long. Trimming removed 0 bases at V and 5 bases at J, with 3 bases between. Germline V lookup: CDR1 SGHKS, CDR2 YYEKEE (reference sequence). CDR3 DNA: TGTGCCAGCAGCTTGGCTAACGAGCAGTACTTC. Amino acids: CASSLANEQYF.

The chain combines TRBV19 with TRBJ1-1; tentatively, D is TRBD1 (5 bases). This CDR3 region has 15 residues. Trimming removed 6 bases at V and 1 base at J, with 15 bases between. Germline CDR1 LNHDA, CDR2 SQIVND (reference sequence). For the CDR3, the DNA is TGTGCCAGTAGAGGGCCCGGGGGTTCGAACACTGAAGCTTTCTTT. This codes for CASRGPGGSNTEAFF.

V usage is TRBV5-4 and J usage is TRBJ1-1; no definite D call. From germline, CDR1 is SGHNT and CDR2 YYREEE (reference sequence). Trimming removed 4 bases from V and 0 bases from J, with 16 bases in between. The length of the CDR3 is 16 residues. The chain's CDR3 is CASSLPFGGMNTEAFF. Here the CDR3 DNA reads TGTGCCAGCAGCCTTCCTTTTGGTGGCATGAACACTGAAGCTTTCTTT.

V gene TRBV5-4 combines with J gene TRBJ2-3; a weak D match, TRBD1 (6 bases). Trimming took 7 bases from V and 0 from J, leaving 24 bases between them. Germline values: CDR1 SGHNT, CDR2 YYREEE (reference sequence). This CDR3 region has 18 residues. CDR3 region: CASYQTGMRTTSTDTQYF. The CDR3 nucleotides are TGTGCCAGCTACCAGACAGGAATGAGGACAACTAGCACAGATACGCAGTATTTT.

The CDR3 DNA reads TGTGCCAGTAGTACCTCCCCGCGGTCTGGAAACACCATATATTTT. Protein product: CASSTSPRSGNTIYF. The chain recombines TRBV19 with TRBJ1-3, with unresolved D. CDR1 is LNHDA, CDR2 SQIVND, per germline (reference sequence). Trimming cost V 4 bases and J 1 base, with 11 bases left between them. The CDR3 is 15 residues long.

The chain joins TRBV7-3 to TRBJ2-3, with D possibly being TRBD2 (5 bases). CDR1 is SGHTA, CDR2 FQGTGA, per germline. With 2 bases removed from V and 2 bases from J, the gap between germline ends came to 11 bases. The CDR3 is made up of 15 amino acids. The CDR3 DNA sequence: TGTGCCAGCAGCTTAGAGGGCAGAGTCACAGATACGCAGTATTTT. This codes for CASSLEGRVTDTQYF.

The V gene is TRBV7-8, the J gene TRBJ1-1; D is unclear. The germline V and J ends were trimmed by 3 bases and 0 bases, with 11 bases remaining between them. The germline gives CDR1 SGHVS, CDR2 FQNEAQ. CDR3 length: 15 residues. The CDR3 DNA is TGTGCCAGCAGCTTTACCAAACCAATGAACACTGAAGCTTTCTTT. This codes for CASSFTKPMNTEAFF.

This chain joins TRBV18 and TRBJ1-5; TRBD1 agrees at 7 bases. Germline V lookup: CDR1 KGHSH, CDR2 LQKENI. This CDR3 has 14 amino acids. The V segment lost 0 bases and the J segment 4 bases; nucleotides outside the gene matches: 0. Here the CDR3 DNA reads TGTGCCAGCTCACCACCGACAGGGAATCAGCCCCAGCATTTT. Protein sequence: CASSPPTGNQPQHF. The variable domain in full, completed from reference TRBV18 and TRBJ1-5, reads NAGVMQNPRHLVRRRGQEARLRCSPMKGHSHVYWYRQLPEEGLKFMVYLQKENIIDESGMPKERFSAEFPKEGPSILRIQQVVRGDSAAYFCASSPPTGNQPQHFGDGTRLSIL.

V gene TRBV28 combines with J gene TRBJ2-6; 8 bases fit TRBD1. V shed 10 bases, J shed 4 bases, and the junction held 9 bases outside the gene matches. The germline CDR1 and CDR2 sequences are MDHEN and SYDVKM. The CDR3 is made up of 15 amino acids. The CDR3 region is CATRAGGGGANVLTF. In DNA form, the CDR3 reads TGTGCCACCCGAGCAGGGGGCGGAGGGGCCAACGTCCTGACTTTC. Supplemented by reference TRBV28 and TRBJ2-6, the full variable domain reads DVKVTQSSRYLVKRTGEKVFLECVQDMDHENMFWYRQDPGLGLRLIYFSYDVKMKEKGDIPEGYSVSREKKERFSLILESASTNQTSMYLCATRAGGGGANVLTFGAGSRLTVL.

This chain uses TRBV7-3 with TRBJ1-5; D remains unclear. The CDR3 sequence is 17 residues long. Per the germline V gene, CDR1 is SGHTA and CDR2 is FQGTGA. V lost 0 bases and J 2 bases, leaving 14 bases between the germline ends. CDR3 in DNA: TGTGCCAGCAGCTTAACATCCGACCCTGGCGGCAATCAGCCCCAGCATTTT. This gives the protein CASSLTSDPGGNQPQHF.

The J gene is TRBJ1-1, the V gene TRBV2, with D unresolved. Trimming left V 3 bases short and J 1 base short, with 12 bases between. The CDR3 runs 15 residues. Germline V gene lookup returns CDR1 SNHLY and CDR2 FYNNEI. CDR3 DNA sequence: TGTGCCAGCAGTGATTCTAGGAGCCAGAACACTGAAGCTTTCTTT. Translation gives CASSDSRSQNTEAFF.

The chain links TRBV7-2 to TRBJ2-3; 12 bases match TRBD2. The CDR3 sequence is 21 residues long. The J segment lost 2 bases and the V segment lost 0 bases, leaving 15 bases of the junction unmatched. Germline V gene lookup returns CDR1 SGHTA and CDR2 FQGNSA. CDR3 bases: TGTGCCAGCAGCTTAGCGCGATTCAGCACTAGCGGGAGGCTCCTCACAGATACGCAGTATTTT. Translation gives CASSLARFSTSGRLLTDTQYF.

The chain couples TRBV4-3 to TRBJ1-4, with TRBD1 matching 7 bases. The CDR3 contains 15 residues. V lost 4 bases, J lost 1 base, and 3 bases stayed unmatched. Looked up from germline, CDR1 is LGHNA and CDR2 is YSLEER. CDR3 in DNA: TGCGCCAGCAGCCGTACAGGGGTAACTAATGAAAAACTGTTTTTT. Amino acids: CASSRTGVTNEKLFF.

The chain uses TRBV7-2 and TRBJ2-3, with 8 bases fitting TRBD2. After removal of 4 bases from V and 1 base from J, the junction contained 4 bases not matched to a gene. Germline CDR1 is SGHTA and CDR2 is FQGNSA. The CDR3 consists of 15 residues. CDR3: CASSSGTRGTDTQYF. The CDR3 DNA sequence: TGTGCCAGCAGCTCCGGGACTAGGGGCACAGATACGCAGTATTTT.

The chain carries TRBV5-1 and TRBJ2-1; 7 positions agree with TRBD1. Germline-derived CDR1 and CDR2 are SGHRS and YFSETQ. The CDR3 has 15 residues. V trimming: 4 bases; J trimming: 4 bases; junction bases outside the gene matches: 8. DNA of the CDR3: TGCGCCAGCAGCCTTCCCGGGACAGATTACAATGAGCAGTTCTTC. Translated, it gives CASSLPGTDYNEQFF. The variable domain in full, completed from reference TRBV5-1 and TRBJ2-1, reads KAGVTQTPRYLIKTRGQQVTLSCSPISGHRSVSWYQQTPGQGLQFLFEYFSETQRNKGNFPGRFSGRQFSNSRSEMNVSTLELGDSALYLCASSLPGTDYNEQFFGPGTRLTVL.

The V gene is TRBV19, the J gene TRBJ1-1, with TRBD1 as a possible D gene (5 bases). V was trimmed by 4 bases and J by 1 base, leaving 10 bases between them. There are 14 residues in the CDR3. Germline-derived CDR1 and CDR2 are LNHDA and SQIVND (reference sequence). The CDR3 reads CASSTRVGNTEAFF. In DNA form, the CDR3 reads TGTGCCAGTAGTACCAGGGTGGGGAACACTGAAGCTTTCTTT.

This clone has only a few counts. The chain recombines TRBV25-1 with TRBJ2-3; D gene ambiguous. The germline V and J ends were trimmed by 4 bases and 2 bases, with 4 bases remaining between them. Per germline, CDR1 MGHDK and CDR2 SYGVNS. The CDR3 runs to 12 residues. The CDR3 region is CASSASTDTQYF. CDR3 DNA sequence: TGTGCCAGCAGTGCCTCCACAGATACGCAGTATTTT.

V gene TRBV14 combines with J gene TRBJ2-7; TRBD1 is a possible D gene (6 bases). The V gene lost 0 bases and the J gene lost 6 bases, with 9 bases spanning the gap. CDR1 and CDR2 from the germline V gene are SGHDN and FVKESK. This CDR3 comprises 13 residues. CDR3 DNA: TGTGCCAGCAGCCAAGATCTAGGGGGCGAGCAGTACTTC. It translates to CASSQDLGGEQYF.

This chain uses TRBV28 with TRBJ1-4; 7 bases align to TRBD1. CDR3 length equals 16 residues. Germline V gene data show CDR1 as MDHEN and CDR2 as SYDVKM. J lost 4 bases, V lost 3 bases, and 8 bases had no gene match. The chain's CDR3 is CASSFLRGRGNEKLFF. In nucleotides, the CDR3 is TGTGCCAGCAGTTTTTTGAGGGGGCGAGGTAATGAAAAACTGTTTTTT.

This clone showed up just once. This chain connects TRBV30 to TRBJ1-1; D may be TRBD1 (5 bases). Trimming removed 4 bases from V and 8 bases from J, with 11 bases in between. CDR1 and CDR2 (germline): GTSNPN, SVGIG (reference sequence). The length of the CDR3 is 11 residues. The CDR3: CAWIPAGEAFF. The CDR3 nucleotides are TGTGCCTGGATACCCGCAGGGGAAGCTTTCTTT.

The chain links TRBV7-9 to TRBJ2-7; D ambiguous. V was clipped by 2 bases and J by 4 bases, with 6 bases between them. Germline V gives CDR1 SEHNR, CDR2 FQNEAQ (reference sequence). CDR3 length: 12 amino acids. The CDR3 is CASSLLGYEQYF. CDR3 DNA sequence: TGTGCCAGCAGCTTATTAGGTTACGAGCAGTACTTC.

The DNA for the CDR3 is TGTGCCAGTAGTATAGTACAGTCTGAAGCTTTCTTT. Protein sequence: CASSIVQSEAFF. This rearrangement joins TRBV19 to TRBJ1-1; no reliable D call. Trimming left V 1 base short and J 6 bases short, with 6 bases between. Germline CDR1 is LNHDA and CDR2 is SQIVND (reference sequence). The CDR3 loop spans 12 amino acids.

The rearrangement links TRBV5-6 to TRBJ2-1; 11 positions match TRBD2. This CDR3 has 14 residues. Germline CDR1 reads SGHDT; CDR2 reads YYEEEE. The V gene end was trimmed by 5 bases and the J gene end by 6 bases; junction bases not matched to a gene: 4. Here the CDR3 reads CASRPSGRTNEQFF. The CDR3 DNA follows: TGTGCCAGCAGGCCTAGCGGGAGGACCAATGAGCAGTTCTTC.

CDR3 bases: TGTGCCAGCAGCTTATTGGTGCCTGCAGCAGGTGACTACGGTTATGGCTACACCTTC. Protein product: CASSLLVPAAGDYGYGYTF. V usage is TRBV7-2 and J usage is TRBJ1-2; no clear D. V gave up 2 bases and J gave up 5 bases, with 27 bases separating them. CDR1 SGHTA and CDR2 FQGNSA come from the germline V gene. The CDR3 length is 19 residues.

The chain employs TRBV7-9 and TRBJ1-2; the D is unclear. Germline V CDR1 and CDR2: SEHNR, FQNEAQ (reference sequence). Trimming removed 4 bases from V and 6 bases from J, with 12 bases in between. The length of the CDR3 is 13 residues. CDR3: CASSSAEADGYTF. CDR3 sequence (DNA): TGTGCCAGCAGCTCTGCAGAGGCGGATGGCTACACCTTC.

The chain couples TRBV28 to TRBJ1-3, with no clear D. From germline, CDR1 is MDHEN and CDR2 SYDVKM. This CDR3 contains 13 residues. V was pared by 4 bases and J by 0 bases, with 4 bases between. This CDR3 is CASSSFSGNTIYF. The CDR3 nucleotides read TGTGCCAGCAGTTCCTTCTCTGGAAACACCATATATTTT. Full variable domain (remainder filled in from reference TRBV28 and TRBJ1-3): DVKVTQSSRYLVKRTGEKVFLECVQDMDHENMFWYRQDPGLGLRLIYFSYDVKMKEKGDIPEGYSVSREKKERFSLILESASTNQTSMYLCASSSFSGNTIYFGEGSWLTVV.

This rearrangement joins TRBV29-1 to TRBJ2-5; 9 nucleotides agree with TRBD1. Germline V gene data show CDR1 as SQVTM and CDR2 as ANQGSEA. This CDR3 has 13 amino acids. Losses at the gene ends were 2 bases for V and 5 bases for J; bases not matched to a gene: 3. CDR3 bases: TGCAGCGTTGAAACAGGGGGCCCGGAGACCCAGTACTTC. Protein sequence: CSVETGGPETQYF.

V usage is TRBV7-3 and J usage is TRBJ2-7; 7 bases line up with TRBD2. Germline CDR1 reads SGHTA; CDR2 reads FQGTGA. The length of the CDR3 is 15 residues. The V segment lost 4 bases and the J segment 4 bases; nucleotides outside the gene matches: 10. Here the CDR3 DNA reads TGTGCCAGCAGCTCCCCCGAGCGGGGAAGGTACGAGCAGTACTTC. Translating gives CASSSPERGRYEQYF. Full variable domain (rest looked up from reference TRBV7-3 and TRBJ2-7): GAGVSQTPSNKVTEKGKYVELRCDPISGHTALYWYRQSLGQGPEFLIYFQGTGAADDSGLPNDRFFAVRPEGSVSTLKIQRTERGDSAVYLCASSSPERGRYEQYFGPGTRLTVT.